This TCR beta chain was recovered during a study of shared clonotypes between healthy human individuals. V shed 0 bases and J shed 7 bases, with 19 bases lying between them. The CDR3 covers 18 residues. Germline V gene data show CDR1 as LGHNA and CDR2 as YNFKEQ. Study observations and caveats: The study found lower generation probabilities in non-shared clonotypes than in those shared by all four donors. Generally, naive subsets came out with larger estimated richness than memory subsets.

A remark on this clone: Its antigen is unidentified.

Several immunoSEQ plates held equal portions of the genomic DNA taken from each subset. Some clones are missing from TCRdb's copy, which holds only in-frame ones; the method was immunoSEQ multiplex PCR. The sample includes millions of clones, just over 90% of them seen just once. The specimen was naive CD4+ T cells from PBMCs. Subset denoted: CD45RA+ positively selected. The chain employs TRBV4-2 and TRBJ1-6; weak D call: TRBD1 (6 bases). The clonotype comes from a man younger than 30 in good health. Some clones in this sample may be carry-over from other donors' samples. The CDR3 nucleotides are TGTGCCAGCAGCCAAGAGCCCAACAGGGTGGGTTACAATTCACCCCTCCACTTT. As protein: CASSQEPNRVGYNSPLHF.